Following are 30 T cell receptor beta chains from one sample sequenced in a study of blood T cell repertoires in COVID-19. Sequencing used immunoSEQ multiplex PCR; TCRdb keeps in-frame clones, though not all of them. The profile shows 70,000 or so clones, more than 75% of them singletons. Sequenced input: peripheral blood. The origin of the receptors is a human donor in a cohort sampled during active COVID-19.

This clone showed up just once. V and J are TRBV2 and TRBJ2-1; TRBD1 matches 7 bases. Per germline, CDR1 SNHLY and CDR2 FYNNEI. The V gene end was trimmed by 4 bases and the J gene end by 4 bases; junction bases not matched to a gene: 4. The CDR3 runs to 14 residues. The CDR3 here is CASSGQGMYNEQFF. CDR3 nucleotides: TGTGCCAGCAGTGGACAGGGTATGTACAATGAGCAGTTCTTC.

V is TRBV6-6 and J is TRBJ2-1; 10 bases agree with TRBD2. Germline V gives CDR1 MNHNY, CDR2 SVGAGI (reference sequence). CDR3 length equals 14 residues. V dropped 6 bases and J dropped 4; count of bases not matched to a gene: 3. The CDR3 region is CASRPTSGYNEQFF. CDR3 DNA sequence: TGTGCCAGCAGGCCGACTAGCGGGTACAATGAGCAGTTCTTC.

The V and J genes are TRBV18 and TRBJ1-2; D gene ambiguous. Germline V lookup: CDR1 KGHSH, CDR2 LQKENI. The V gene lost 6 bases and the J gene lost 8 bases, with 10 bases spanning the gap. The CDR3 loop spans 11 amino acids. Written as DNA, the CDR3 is TGTGCCAGCTCTCACAATCAGGGCTACACCTTC. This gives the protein CASSHNQGYTF.

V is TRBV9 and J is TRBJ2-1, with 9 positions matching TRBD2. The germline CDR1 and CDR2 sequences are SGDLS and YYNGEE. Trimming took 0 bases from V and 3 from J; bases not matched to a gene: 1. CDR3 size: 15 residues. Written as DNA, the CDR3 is TGTGCCAGCAGCGTAGTTAGCGGGAGCTACAATGAGCAGTTCTTC. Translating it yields CASSVVSGSYNEQFF.

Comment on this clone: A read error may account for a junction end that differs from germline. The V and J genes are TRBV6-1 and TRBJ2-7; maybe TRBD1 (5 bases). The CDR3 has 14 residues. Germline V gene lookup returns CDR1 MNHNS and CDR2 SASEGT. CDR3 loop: CASSEASPPYRPDF. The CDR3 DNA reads TGTGCCAGCAGTGAAGCGAGTCCCCCCTACAGGCCCGACTTC.

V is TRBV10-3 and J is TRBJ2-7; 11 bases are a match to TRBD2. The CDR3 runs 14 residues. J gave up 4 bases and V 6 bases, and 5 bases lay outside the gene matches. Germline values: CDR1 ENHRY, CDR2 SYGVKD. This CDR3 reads CAISPLAGAYEQYF. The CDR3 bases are TGTGCCATCAGCCCACTAGCGGGAGCGTACGAGCAGTACTTC.

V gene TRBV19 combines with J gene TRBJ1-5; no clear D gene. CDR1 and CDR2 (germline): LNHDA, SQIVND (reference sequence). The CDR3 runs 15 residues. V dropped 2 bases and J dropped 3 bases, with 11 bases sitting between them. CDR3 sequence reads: CASSIILGFNQPQHF. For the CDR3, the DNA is TGTGCCAGTAGTATAATTCTAGGATTCAATCAGCCCCAGCATTTT.

The CDR3: CASSLAGREVVQYF. For the CDR3, the DNA is TGTGCCAGCAGCTTAGCGGGGCGGGAGGTCGTGCAGTATTTT. The chain recombines TRBV7-2 with TRBJ2-3; 8 nucleotides line up with TRBD2. The CDR3 runs to 14 residues. The V gene's germline CDR1 is SGHTA and CDR2 FQGNSA. V shed 0 bases and J 11 bases; nucleotides not matched to a gene: 7. The full variable domain, rest sourced from reference TRBV7-2 and TRBJ2-3, is GAGVSQSPSNKVTEKGKDVELRCDPISGHTALYWYRQSLGQGLEFLIYFQGNSAPDKSGLPSDRFSAERTGGSVSTLTIQRTQQEDSAVYLCASSLAGREVVQYFGPGTRLTVL.

The CDR3 here is CSVPGQGSRNTEAFF. DNA of the CDR3: TGCAGCGTACCGGGACAGGGGAGTCGGAACACTGAAGCTTTCTTT. The J gene is TRBJ1-1, the V gene TRBV29-1; 10 nucleotides match TRBD1. The V gene's germline CDR1 is SQVTM and CDR2 ANQGSEA. The CDR3 runs to 15 residues. V was clipped by 6 bases and J by 1 base; unmatched bases: 8.

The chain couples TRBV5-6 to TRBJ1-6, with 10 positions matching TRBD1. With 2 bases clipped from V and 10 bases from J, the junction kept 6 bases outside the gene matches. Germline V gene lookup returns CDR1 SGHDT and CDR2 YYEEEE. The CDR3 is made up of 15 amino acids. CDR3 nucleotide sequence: TGTGCCAGCAGCTTCAGGACAGGGGGGCGGTCACCCCTCCACTTT. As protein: CASSFRTGGRSPLHF.

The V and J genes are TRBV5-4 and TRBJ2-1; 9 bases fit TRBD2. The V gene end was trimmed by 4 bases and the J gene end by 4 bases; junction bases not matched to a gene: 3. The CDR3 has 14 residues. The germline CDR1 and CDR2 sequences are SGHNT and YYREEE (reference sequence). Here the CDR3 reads CASSAGGVYNEQFF. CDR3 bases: TGTGCCAGCAGCGCGGGAGGGGTTTACAATGAGCAGTTCTTC. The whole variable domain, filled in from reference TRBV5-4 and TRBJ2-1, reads ETGVTQSPTHLIKTRGQQVTLRCSSQSGHNTVSWYQQALGQGPQFIFQYYREEENGRGNFPPRFSGLQFPNYSSELNVNALELDDSALYLCASSAGGVYNEQFFGPGTRLTVL.

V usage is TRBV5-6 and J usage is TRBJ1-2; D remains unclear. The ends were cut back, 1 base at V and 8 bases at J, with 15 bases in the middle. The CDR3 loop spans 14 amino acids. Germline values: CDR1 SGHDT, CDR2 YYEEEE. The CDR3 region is CASSLSTTYGGYTF. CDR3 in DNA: TGTGCCAGCAGCTTGAGCACCACCTACGGGGGCTACACCTTC. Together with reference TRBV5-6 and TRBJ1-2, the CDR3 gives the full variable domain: DAGVTQSPTHLIKTRGQQVTLRCSPKSGHDTVSWYQQALGQGPQFIFQYYEEEERQRGNFPDRFSGHQFPNYSSELNVNALLLGDSALYLCASSLSTTYGGYTFGSGTRLTVV.

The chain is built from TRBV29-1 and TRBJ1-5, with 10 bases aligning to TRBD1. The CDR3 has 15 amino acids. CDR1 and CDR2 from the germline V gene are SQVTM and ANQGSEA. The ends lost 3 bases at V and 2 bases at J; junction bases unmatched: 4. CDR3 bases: TGCAGCGTTGAGGTAGGGACAGGGGGCAATCAGCCCCAGCATTTT. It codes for CSVEVGTGGNQPQHF. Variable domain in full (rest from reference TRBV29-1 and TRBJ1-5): SAVISQKPSRDICQRGTSLTIQCQVDSQVTMMFWYRQQPGQSLTLIATANQGSEATYESGFVIDKFPISRPNLTFSTLTVSNMSPEDSSIYLCSVEVGTGGNQPQHFGDGTRLSIL.

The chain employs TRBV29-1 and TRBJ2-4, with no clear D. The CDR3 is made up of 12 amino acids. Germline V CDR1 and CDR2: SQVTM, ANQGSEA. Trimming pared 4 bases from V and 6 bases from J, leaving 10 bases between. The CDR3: CSVVPSGNIQYF. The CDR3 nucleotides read TGCAGCGTTGTTCCCTCCGGAAACATTCAGTACTTC.

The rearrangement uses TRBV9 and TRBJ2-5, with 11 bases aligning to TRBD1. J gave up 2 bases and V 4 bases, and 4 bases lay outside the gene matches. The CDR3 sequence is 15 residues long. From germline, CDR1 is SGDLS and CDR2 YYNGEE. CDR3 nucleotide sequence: TGTGCCAGCAGCATTGGGACAGGGGGACAAGAGACCCAGTACTTC. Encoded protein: CASSIGTGGQETQYF.

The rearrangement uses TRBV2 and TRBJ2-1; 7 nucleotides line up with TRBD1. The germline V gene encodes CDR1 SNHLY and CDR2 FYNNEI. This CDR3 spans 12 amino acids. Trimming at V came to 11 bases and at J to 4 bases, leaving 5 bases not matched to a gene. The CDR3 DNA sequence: TGTGCCCTCAAGGGGGCATACAATGAGCAGTTCTTC. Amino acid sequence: CALKGAYNEQFF.

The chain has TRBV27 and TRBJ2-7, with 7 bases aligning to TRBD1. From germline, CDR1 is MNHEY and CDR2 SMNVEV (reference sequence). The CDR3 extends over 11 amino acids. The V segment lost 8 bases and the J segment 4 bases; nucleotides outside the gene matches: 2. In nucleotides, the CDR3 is TGTGCCAGCCTACAGGGGTACGAGCAGTACGTC. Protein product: CASLQGYEQYV.

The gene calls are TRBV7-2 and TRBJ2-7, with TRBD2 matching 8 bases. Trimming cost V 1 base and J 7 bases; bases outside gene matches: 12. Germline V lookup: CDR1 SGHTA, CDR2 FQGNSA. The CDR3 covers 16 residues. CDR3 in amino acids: CASSLGVGRAYDEQYF. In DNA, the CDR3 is TGTGCCAGCAGCTTAGGGGTCGGGAGGGCCTATGATGAGCAGTACTTC.

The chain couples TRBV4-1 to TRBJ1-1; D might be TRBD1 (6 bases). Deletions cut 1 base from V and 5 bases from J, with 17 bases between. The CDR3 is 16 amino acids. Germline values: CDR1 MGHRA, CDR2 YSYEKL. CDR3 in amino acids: CASSQGQAGGETEAFF. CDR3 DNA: TGCGCCAGCAGCCAAGGACAGGCGGGAGGGGAAACTGAAGCTTTCTTT.

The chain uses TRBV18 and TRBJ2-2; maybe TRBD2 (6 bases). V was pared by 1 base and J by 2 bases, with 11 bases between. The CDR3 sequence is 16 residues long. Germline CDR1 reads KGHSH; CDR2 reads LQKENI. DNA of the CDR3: TGTGCCAGCTCACCACAAGAGGGACTTAACACCGGGGAGCTGTTTTTT. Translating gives CASSPQEGLNTGELFF.

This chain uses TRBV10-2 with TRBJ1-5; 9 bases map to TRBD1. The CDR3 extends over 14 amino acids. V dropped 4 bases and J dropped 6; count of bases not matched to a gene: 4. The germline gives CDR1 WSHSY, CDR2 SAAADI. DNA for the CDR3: TGCGCCAGCAGTGGGACAGGGGTGGGTCAGCCCCAGCATTTT. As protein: CASSGTGVGQPQHF.

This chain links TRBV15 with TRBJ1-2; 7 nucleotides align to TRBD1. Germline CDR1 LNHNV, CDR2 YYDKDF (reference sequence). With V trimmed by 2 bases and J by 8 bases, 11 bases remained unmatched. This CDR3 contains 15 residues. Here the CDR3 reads CATSRPGTLRGGYTF. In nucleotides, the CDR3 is TGTGCCACCAGCAGACCCGGGACGCTCAGGGGGGGCTACACCTTC.

CDR3 region: CATSDWEGAGELFF. CDR3 coding DNA: TGTGCCACCAGTGATTGGGAGGGGGCCGGGGAGCTGTTTTTT. The chain has TRBV24-1 and TRBJ2-2; TRBD2 is a possible D gene (7 bases). This CDR3 contains 14 residues. The V end was cut by 2 bases, the J end by 6 bases, with 9 bases between. Germline assignment: CDR1 KGHDR and CDR2 SFDVKD.

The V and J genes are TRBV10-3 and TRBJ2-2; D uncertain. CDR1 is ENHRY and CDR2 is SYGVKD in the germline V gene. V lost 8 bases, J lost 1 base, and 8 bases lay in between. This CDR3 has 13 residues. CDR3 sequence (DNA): TGTGCCATCTCTGACAAGAACACCGGGGAGCTGTTTTTT. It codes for CAISDKNTGELFF.

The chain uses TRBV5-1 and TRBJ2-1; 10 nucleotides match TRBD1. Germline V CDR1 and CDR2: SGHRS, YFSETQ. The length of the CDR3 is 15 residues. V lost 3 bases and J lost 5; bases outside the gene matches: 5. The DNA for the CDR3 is TGCGCCAGCAGCTCTCGGGACAGGGGAAACAATGAGCAGTTCTTC. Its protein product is CASSSRDRGNNEQFF.

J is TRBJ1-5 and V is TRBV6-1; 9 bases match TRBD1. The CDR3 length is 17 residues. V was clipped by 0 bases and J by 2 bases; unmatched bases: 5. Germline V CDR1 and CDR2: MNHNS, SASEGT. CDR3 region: CASSEAWDRAGNQPQHF. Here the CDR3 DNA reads TGTGCCAGCAGTGAAGCGTGGGACAGGGCCGGCAATCAGCCCCAGCATTTT.

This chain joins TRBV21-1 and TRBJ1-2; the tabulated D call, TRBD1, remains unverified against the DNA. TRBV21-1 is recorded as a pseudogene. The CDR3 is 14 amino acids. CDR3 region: CASTRDRGNYGYTF. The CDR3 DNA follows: TGTGCCAGCACTAGGGACAGGGGAAACTATGGCTACACCTTC.

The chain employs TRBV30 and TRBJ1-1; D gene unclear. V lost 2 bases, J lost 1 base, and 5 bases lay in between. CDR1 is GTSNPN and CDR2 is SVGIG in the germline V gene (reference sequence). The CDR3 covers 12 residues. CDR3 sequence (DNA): TGTGCCTGGAGTACACCGAACACTGAAGCTTTCTTT. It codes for CAWSTPNTEAFF. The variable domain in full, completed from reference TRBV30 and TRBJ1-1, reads SQTIHQWPATLVQPVGSPLSLECTVEGTSNPNLYWYRQAAGRGLQLLFYSVGIGQISSEVPQNLSASRPQDRQFILSSKKLLLSDSGFYLCAWSTPNTEAFFGQGTRLTVV.

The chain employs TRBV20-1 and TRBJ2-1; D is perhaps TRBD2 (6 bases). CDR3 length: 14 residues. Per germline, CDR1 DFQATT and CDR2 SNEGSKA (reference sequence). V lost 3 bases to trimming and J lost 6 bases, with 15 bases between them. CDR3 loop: CSASGLAKANEQFF. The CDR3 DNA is TGCAGTGCTAGTGGGCTAGCGAAGGCCAATGAGCAGTTCTTC.

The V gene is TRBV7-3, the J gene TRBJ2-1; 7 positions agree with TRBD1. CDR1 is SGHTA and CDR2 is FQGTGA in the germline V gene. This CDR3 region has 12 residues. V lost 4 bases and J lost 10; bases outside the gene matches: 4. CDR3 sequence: CASSSRQGEQFF. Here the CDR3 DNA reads TGTGCCAGCAGCTCACGACAGGGCGAGCAGTTCTTC.